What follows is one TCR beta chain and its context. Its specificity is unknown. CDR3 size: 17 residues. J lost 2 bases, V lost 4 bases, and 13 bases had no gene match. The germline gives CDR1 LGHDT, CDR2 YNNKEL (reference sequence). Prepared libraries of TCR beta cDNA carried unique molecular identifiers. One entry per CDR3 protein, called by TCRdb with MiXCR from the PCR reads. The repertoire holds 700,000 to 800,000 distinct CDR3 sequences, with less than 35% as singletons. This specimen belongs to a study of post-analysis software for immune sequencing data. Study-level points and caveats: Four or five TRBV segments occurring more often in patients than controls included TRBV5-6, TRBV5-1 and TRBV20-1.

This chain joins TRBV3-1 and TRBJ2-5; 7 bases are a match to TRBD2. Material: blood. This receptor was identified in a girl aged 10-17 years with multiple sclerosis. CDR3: CASSRIPNAGVQETQYF. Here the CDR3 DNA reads TGTGCCAGCAGCCGTATCCCCAACGCGGGGGTACAAGAGACCCAGTACTTC.